The text below deals with one T cell receptor (beta chain). The antigen remains unidentified. Germline loops: CDR1 SGHRS, CDR2 YFSETQ. V dropped 0 bases and J dropped 8 bases, with 14 bases sitting between them. CDR3 length: 15 residues. This entry is derived from a study of cytomegalovirus exposure and HLA in healthy donors. Turning to the study itself: The roughly 130 validation repertoires used the same platform as the approximately 670 first-cohort repertoires (as reported by a later analysis).

Profiled with immunoSEQ multiplex PCR; TCRdb holds only in-frame clones, not every one. The table shows around 150,000 clones, with around 88% occurring only once. Whole-study results and caveats: The authors listed some 150 TCR beta chains as cytomegalovirus-associated.

The sample taken for sequencing was PBMCs. The origin of this receptor is a woman younger than 30 in good health and CMV-seropositive. This chain uses TRBV5-1 with TRBJ1-4; D remains unclear. The CDR3 region has the DNA TGCGCCAGCAGCTTGGAGACCTTGACTGGGGAAAAACTGTTTTTT. Protein product: CASSLETLTGEKLFF.